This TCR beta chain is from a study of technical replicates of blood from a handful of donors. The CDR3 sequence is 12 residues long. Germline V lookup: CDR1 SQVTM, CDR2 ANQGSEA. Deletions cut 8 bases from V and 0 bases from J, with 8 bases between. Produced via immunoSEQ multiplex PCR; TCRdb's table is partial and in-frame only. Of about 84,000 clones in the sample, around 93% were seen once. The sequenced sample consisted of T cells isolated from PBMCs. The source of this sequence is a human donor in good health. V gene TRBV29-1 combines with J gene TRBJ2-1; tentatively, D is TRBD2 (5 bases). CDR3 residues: CSSGSSYNEQFF. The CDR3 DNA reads TGCAGCTCGGGGAGCTCCTACAATGAGCAGTTCTTC.